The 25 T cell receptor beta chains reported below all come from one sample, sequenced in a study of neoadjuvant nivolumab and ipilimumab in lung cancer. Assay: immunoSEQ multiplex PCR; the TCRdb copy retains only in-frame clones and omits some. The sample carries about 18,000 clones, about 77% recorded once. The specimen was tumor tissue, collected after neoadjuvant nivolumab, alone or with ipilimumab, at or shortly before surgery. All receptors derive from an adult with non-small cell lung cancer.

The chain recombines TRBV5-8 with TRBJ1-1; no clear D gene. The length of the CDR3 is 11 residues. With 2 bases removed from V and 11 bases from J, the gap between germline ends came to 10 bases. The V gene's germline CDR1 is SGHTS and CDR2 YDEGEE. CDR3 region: CASSFGRMAFF. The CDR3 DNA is TGTGCCAGCAGCTTCGGTAGGATGGCTTTCTTT.

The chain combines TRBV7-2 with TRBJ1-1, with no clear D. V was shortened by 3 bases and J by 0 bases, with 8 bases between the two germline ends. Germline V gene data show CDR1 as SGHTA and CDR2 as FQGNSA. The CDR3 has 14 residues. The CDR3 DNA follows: TGTGCCAGCAGCTTCTACACCCTGAACACTGAAGCTTTCTTT. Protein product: CASSFYTLNTEAFF.

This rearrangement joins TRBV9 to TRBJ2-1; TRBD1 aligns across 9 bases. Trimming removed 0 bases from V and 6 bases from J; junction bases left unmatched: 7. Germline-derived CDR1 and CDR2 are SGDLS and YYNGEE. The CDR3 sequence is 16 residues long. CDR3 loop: CASSVVAGQGLNEQFF. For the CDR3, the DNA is TGTGCCAGCAGCGTAGTGGCGGGACAGGGTCTCAATGAGCAGTTCTTC.

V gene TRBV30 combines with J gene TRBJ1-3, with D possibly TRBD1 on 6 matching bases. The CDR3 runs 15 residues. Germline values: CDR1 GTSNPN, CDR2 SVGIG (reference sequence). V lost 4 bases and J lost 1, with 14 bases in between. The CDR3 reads CAWTTLGGSGNTIYF. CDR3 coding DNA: TGTGCCTGGACCACGCTAGGGGGTTCTGGAAACACCATATATTTT.

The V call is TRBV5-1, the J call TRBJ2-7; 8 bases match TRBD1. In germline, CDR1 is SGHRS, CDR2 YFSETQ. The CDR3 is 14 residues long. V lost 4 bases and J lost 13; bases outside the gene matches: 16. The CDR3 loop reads CASSPEGGTGTGYF. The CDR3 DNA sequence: TGCGCCAGCAGCCCGGAGGGAGGAACCGGGACAGGTTACTTC.

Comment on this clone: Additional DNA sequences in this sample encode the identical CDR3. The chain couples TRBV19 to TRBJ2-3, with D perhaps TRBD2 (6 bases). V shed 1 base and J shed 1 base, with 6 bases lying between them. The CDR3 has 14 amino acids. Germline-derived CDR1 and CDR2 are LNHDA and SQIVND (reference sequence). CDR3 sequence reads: CASSIGRGTDTQYF. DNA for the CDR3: TGTGCCAGTAGTATAGGGAGGGGCACAGATACGCAGTATTTT.

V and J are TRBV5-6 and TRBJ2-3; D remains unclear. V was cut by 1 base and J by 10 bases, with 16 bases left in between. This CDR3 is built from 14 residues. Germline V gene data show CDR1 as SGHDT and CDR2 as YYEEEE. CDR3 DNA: TGTGCCAGCAGCTTGCCAGAAATCCCTTGGGCGCAGTATTTT. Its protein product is CASSLPEIPWAQYF.

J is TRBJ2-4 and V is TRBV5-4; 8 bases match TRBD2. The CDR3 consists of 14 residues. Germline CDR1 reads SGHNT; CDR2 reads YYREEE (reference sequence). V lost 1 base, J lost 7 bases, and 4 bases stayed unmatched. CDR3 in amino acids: CASSLREGVNIQYF. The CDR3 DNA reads TGTGCCAGCAGCTTGCGGGAGGGGGTCAACATTCAGTACTTC.

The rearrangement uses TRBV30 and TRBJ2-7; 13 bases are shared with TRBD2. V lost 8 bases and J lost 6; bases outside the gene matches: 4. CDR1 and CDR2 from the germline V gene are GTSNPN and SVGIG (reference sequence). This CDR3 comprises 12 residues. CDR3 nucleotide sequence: TGTGCCACGGGACTAGCGGGGCTCGAGCAGTACTTC. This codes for CATGLAGLEQYF.

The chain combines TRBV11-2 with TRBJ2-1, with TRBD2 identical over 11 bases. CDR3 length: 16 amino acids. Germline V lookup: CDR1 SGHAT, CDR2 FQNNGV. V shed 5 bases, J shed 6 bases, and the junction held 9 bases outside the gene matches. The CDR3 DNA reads TGTGCCAGCAGCCCTCTTAGCGGGAGGGCCGTCAATGAGCAGTTCTTC. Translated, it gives CASSPLSGRAVNEQFF.

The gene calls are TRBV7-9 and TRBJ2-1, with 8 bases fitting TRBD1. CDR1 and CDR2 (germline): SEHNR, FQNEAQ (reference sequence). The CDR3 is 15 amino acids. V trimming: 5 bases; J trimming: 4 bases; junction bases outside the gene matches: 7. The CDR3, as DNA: TGTGCCAGCAGCCGATCGGGACAGGCTTACAATGAGCAGTTCTTC. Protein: CASSRSGQAYNEQFF.

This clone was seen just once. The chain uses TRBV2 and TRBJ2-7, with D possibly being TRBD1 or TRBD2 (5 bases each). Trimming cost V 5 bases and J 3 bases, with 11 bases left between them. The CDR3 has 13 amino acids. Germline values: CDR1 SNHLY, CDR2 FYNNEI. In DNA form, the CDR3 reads TGTGCCAGCAGTCAAAGGGACGGCTACGAGCAGTACTTC. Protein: CASSQRDGYEQYF.

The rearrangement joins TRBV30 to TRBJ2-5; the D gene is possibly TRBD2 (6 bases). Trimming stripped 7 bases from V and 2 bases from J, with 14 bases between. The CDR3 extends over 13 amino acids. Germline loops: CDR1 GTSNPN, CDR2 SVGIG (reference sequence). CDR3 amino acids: CASSGREQETQYF. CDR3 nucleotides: TGTGCCTCCTCGGGACGGGAGCAAGAGACCCAGTACTTC.

CDR3 in amino acids: CASTEEGTTSYF. CDR3 bases: TGTGCCAGCACCGAGGAAGGGACTACTTCGTACTTC. The V gene is TRBV2, the J gene TRBJ2-4, with 7 bases matching TRBD2. The length of the CDR3 is 12 residues. Germline V CDR1 and CDR2: SNHLY, FYNNEI. V was pared by 7 bases and J by 15 bases, with 12 bases of the junction left unmatched.

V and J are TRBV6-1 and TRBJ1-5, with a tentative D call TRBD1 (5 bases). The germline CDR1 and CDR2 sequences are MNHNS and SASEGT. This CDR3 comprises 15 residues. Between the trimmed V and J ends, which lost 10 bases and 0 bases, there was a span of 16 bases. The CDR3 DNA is TGTGCCACCAGAGCTTGGGGGTATAGCAATCAGCCCCAGCATTTT. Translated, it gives CATRAWGYSNQPQHF.

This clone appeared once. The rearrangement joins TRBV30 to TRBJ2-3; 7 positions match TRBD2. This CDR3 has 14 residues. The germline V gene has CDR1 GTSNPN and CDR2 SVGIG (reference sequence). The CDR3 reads CASGWLAGTDTQYF. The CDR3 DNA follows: TGTGCTTCCGGTTGGCTAGCGGGCACAGATACGCAGTATTTT.

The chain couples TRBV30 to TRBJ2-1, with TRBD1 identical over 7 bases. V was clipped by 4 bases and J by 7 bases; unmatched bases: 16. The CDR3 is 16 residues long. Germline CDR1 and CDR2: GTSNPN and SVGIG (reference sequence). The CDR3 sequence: CAWNRDRVRVGNEQFF. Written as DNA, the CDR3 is TGTGCCTGGAACCGTGACAGGGTGAGGGTAGGAAATGAGCAGTTCTTC.

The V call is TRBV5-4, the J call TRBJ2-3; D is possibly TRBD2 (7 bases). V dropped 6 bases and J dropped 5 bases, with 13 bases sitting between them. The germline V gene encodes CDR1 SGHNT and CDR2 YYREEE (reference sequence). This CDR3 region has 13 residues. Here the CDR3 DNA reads TGTGCCAGCACCACTAGGGGGGGAGATACGCAGTATTTT. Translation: CASTTRGGDTQYF. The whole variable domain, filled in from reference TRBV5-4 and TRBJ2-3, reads ETGVTQSPTHLIKTRGQQVTLRCSSQSGHNTVSWYQQALGQGPQFIFQYYREEENGRGNFPPRFSGLQFPNYSSELNVNALELDDSALYLCASTTRGGDTQYFGPGTRLTVL.

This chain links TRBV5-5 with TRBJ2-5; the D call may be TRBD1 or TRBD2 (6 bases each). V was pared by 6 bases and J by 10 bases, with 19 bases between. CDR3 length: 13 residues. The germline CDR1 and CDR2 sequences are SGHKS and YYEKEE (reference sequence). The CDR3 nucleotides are TGTGCCAGCACTCCCTGGGGGGCGAGGAGCCAGTACTTC. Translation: CASTPWGARSQYF.

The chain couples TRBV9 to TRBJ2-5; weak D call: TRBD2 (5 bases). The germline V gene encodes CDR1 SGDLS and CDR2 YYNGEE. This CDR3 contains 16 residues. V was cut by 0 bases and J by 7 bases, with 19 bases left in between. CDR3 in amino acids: CASSVDPRALEGTQYF. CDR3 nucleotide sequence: TGTGCCAGCAGCGTAGATCCCCGGGCCCTCGAGGGGACCCAGTACTTC.

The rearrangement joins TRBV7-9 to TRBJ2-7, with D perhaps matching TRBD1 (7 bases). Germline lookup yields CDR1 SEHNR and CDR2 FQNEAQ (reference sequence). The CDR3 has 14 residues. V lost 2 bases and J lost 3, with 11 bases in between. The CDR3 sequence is CASSLPQGGYEQYF. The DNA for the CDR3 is TGTGCCAGCAGCTTACCCCAGGGGGGCTACGAGCAGTACTTC.

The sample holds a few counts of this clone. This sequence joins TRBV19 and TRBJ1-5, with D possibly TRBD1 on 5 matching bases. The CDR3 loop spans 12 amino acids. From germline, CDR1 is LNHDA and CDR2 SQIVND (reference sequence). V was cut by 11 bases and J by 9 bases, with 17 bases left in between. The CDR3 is CAGSLGDGPQHF. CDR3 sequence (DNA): TGTGCCGGCTCCCTCGGGGACGGGCCCCAGCATTTT.

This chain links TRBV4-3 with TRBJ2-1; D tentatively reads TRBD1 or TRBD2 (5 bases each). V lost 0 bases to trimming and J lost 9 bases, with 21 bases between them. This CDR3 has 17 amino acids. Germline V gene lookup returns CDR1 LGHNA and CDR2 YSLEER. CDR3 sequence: CASSQDLSAQGTAEQFF. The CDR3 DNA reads TGCGCCAGCAGCCAAGATCTATCGGCGCAAGGGACGGCTGAGCAGTTCTTC.

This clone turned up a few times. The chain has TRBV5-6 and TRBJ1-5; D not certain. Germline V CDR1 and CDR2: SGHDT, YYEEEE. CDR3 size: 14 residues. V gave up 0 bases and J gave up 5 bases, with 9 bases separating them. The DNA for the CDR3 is TGTGCCAGCAGCTTGGGTCAAGACGATCAGCCCCAGCATTTT. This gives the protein CASSLGQDDQPQHF.

The CDR3 here is CASSQGGQGYTEAFF. Here the CDR3 DNA reads TGCGCCAGCAGCCAAGGAGGACAGGGCTACACTGAAGCTTTCTTT. This chain links TRBV4-1 with TRBJ1-1; 8 nucleotides agree with TRBD1. Unmatched junction bases numbered 4, after V lost 1 base and J lost 3 bases. The CDR3 extends over 15 amino acids. Germline CDR1 and CDR2: MGHRA and YSYEKL.